Presented here are 5 T cell receptor beta chains from one specimen sequenced in a study of CD8+ T cells in alopecia areata. Once RNA had been extracted, it was reverse transcribed into cDNA to act as the sequencing template. TCRdb's copy holds only in-frame clones and misses some; the assay was immunoSEQ multiplex PCR. The sample contains about 130,000 clones, approximately 49% of which appear only once. This sample comprised CD8+ T cells sorted from blood, obtained at week 0. The receptor set was obtained from a human donor with alopecia areata.

This clone was detected only a few times. The chain's CDR3 is CASSQLAGGNSPLHF. The CDR3 bases are TGCGCCAGCAGTCAATTAGCGGGGGGCAATTCACCCCTCCACTTT. V and J are TRBV23-1 and TRBJ1-6; the D gene is possibly TRBD1 (6 bases). TRBV23-1 is treated as an ORF (open reading frame) with a function not yet certain. The CDR3 is made up of 15 amino acids. V was cut by 1 base and J by 7 bases, with 11 bases left in between.

The genes are TRBV2 and TRBJ1-1; 7 bases line up with TRBD1. J gave up 0 bases and V 5 bases, and 3 bases lay outside the gene matches. This CDR3 region has 14 residues. Germline loops: CDR1 SNHLY, CDR2 FYNNEI. CDR3 amino acids: CASSLGQLNTEAFF. The CDR3 coding sequence is TGTGCCAGCAGTTTGGGACAGTTGAACACTGAAGCTTTCTTT.

The gene calls are TRBV18 and TRBJ2-5; unclear D gene. The CDR3 consists of 15 residues. Germline CDR1 and CDR2: KGHSH and LQKENI. Trimming shortened V by 0 bases and J by 0 bases, and 8 bases separated the two germline ends. For the CDR3, the DNA is TGTGCCAGCTCACCACCGCAAGGGAACCAAGAGACCCAGTACTTC. It yields the protein CASSPPQGNQETQYF.

This sequence joins TRBV6-5 and TRBJ2-7, with D maybe TRBD2 (6 bases). Per the germline V gene, CDR1 is MNHEY and CDR2 is SVGAGI. The V end was cut by 5 bases, the J end by 6 bases, with 14 bases between. This CDR3 has 13 amino acids. CDR3 sequence reads: CASSDAAGIEQYF. CDR3 DNA: TGTGCCAGCAGTGACGCCGCGGGGATCGAGCAGTACTTC.

The rearrangement uses TRBV30 and TRBJ1-1; D not resolved. The CDR3 runs to 14 residues. Germline V gene data show CDR1 as GTSNPN and CDR2 as SVGIG (reference sequence). The germline V and J ends were trimmed by 2 bases and 5 bases, with 15 bases remaining between them. The CDR3 loop is CAWSPPGGMTEAFF. The CDR3 DNA sequence: TGTGCCTGGAGTCCCCCAGGAGGGATGACTGAAGCTTTCTTT. Full variable domain (rest looked up from reference TRBV30 and TRBJ1-1): SQTIHQWPATLVQPVGSPLSLECTVEGTSNPNLYWYRQAAGRGLQLLFYSVGIGQISSEVPQNLSASRPQDRQFILSSKKLLLSDSGFYLCAWSPPGGMTEAFFGQGTRLTVV.